This T cell receptor (beta chain) was documented in a study of OX40 agonist ivuxolimab in advanced cancers. Study-wide background: A male proportion of 82.7% was recorded, with mean age approximately 57 years and range about 20 to 85.

Germline V lookup: CDR1 MNHEY, CDR2 SMNVEV (reference sequence). V lost 6 bases to trimming and J lost 12 bases, with 15 bases between them. The CDR3 loop spans 13 amino acids. Sampling times: baseline, cycle 4 day 1, cycle 7 day 1. The repertoire was sequenced with immunoSEQ multiplex PCR; TCRdb's copy has only in-frame clones and lacks some. The table lists about 74,000 clones, 70% to 85% of them singletons. Specimen: CD4+ or CD8+ T cells sorted from blood, collected in a trial of the OX40 agonist ivuxolimab. The J gene is TRBJ1-6, the V gene TRBV27, with D possibly being TRBD1 (5 bases). This TCR was recovered from an adult with an advanced solid tumor such as melanoma, head and neck, liver or kidney cancer. The CDR3 DNA reads as TGTGCCAGCAGGTTAATAGGTGGACAACCCCTCCACTTT. Protein sequence: CASRLIGGQPLHF.